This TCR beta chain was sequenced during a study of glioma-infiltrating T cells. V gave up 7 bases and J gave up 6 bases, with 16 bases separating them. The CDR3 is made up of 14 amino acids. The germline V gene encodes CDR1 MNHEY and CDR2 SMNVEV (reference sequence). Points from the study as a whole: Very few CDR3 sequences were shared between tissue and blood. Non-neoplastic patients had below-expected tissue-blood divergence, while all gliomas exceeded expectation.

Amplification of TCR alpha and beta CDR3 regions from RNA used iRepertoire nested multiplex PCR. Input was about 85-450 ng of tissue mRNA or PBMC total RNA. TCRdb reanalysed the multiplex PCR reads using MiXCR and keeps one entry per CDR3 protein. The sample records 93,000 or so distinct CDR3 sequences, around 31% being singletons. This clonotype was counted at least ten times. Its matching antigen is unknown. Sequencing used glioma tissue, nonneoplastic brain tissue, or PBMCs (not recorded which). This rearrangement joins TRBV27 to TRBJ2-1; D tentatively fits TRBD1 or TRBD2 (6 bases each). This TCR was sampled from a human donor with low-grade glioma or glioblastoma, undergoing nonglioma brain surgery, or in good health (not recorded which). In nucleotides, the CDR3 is TGTGCCAGCATCCGAGGGGGGACCCCCAATGAGCAGTTCTTC. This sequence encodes CASIRGGTPNEQFF.